This T cell receptor beta chain is drawn from a study of blood T cell repertoires in COVID-19 (dated by TCRdb to about 2020). About the study as a whole: Samples covering the acute and convalescent phases of COVID-19 were provided by collaborators in the United States, Italy and Spain. The prospective study material was composed of cDNA or gDNA derived from T cells, B-cell-depleted T cells, or PBMCs. Deeply sampled blood TCRbeta repertoires from subjects exposed to, actively infected with, or recovered from COVID-19 were included in the dataset. The repertoires were made available in a free public database intended to serve as a resource for research on the immune response to SARS-CoV-2. Samples came from the ongoing ImmuneRACE study (first 160 participants) plus 1,254 subjects from 6 global collaborators. The sample metadata nearly always contained a de-identified subject ID, COVID-19 status, age in years and sex. Where available, HLA class I and class II types were obtained from metadata supplied by the sample provider rather than from assay-based typing.

General findings and caveats noted by the study authors: The quantity of clinical and demographic metadata differed by source and by participant and was supplied without curation.

V sheds 2 bases and J sheds 4 bases, leaving 3 bases between their ends. From cysteine to phenylalanine, the CDR3 is 12 amino acids long. Left in the record is the CDR3 DNA by itself, 36 bases read in frame from the first base. The germline V gene encodes CDR1 LGHNA and CDR2 YNFKEQ. TCRbeta CDR3 regions were amplified from genomic DNA using the immunoSEQ Assay, a bias-controlled multiplex PCR. The authors' analysis ran thus. The number of nucleated cells in each sample was estimated by amplification of reference gene primers within the assay. To quantify the absolute abundance of each unique TCRbeta CDR3 rearrangement, sequence reads were collapsed and filtered. Productive Simpson clonality was computed per sample as the square root of Simpson's diversity index over productive rearrangements. Here the immuneACCESS table is served through TCRdb, limited to in-frame sequences with V and J called. Missing clones are a known gap in these copies; in checked studies unresolved V genes cover under half, and the rest lacks a known reason. That table gives V, J and clone size, and the DNA gave D and trimming. The sample yields about 80,000 clones; approximately 85% were counted once. The ten largest make up more than 9.5% of the sample.

A word on this clone: Its antigen is not yet known. No base quality information exists; no much larger clone differs at one position.

At one collaborating source in Seattle, patients were enrolled during active infection and were followed longitudinally through the course of disease. Each collaborating institution followed its own protocols to collect whole blood in K2EDTA tubes. For TCRbeta analysis, collaborator samples were shipped as frozen whole blood, as isolated PBMCs, or as DNA extracted from either sample type. This sequence originates from a man aged 45 to 65 with COVID-19, enrolled during active disease. The chain is made from TRBV4-2 and TRBJ1-5, with no D gene named confidently. The sample was peripheral blood. The encoded CDR3 is CASSQTNQPQHF. The DNA sequence is TGTGCCAGCAGCCAAACTAATCAGCCCCAGCATTTT.